This T cell receptor (beta chain) was captured by sequencing in a study of blood T cell repertoires in COVID-19. Study-level background: Samples came from the United States, Italy and Spain, spanning acute and convalescent COVID-19. Nucleic acid was either cDNA or gDNA, and it came from T cells, B-cell-depleted T cells, or PBMCs.

In the original workflow: By means of reference gene primer amplification, nucleated cell counts were estimated. Sequenced by immunoSEQ multiplex PCR; TCRdb stores in-frame clones only, minus some. Clone size and V and J calls were adopted from that table, with D and trimming inferred from the DNA. Here the sample spans tens of thousands of clones, roughly 89% being singletons. CDR1 is LGHNA, CDR2 YSLEER, per germline. V dropped 4 bases and J dropped 3; count of bases not matched to a gene: 7. The CDR3 loop spans 15 amino acids. The receptor was derived from a man aged 25 to 40 with acute or convalescent COVID-19. This rearrangement joins TRBV4-3 to TRBJ2-5; TRBD1 aligns across 8 bases. Sequenced: peripheral blood. The CDR3 DNA reads as TGCGCCAGCAGCCGAGACAGGGGATTCAAAGAGACCCAGTACTTC. Its protein is CASSRDRGFKETQYF.